The sequence of this TCR beta chain was determined in a study of T cell repertoires in aging, cancer and after chemotherapy. The wider study: Repeat sampling of healthy donors over several months to years showed clear clonal overlap.

Study results and limitations: Age-matched healthy donors had significantly more diverse, less clonal blood TCR repertoires than untreated cancer patients. Median generation probability rose over the chemotherapy interval in each cancer cohort, suggesting rebound thymic output.

A remark on this clonotype: What it binds is unknown.

A mixed TRB-A/B primer pool amplified rearranged TRB by multiplex touch-down PCR. One entry per CDR3 protein results from TCRdb running MiXCR on the multiplex PCR reads. This table has about 11,000 distinct CDR3 sequences, roughly two fifths appearing once. The template was genomic DNA from peripheral blood, not RNA. Input material: blood. This TCR derives from a human donor in good health.

CDR3: CASSSQGDLWGNEQFF. CDR3 coding DNA: TGTGCCAGCAGTTCCCAGGGGGACCTGTGGGGCAATGAGCAGTTCTTC. The gene calls are TRBV27 and TRBJ2-1, with 7 bases that match TRBD1. The CDR3 covers 16 residues. CDR1 MNHEY and CDR2 SMNVEV come from the germline V gene (reference sequence). V was pared by 4 bases and J by 6 bases, with 12 bases of the junction left unmatched.